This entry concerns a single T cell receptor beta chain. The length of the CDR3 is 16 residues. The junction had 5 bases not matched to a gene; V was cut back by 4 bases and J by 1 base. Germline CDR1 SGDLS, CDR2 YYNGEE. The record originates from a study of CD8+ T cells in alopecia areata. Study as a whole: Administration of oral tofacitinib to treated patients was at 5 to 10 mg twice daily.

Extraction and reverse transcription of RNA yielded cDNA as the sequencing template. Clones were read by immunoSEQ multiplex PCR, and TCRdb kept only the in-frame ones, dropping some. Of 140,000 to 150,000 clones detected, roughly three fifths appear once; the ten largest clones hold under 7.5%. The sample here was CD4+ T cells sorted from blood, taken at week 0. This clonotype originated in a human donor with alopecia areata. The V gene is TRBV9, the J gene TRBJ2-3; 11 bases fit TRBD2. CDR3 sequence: CASSLIAGGRTDTQYF. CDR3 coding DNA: TGTGCCAGCAGCTTAATAGCGGGGGGGCGCACAGATACGCAGTATTTT.